The 29 T cell receptor beta chains in this list originate from one sample, sequenced in a study of T cell changes during pregnancy in multiple sclerosis. The assay was immunoSEQ multiplex PCR, and TCRdb's table has in-frame clones only and misses some. Of some 81,000 clones listed, approximately 94% are singletons. The input for sequencing was peripheral blood, taken after pregnancy. The receptors originated from a female donor in good health, enrolled as a control in a pregnancy study.

This clone was recorded once. The chain uses TRBV2 and TRBJ1-6, with 10 bases identical to TRBD1. The CDR3 is made up of 17 amino acids. CDR1 and CDR2 from the germline V gene are SNHLY and FYNNEI. The V and J ends lost 5 bases and 5 bases, in that order; junction bases with no gene match: 9. This CDR3 is CASSWDRGPVDNSPLHF. The CDR3 DNA sequence: TGTGCCAGCAGTTGGGACAGGGGTCCGGTTGATAATTCACCCCTCCACTTT.

The chain has TRBV27 and TRBJ1-5; D may be TRBD1 (5 bases). The V gene's germline CDR1 is MNHEY and CDR2 SMNVEV (reference sequence). The CDR3 runs 14 residues. With 6 bases removed from V and 5 bases from J, the gap between germline ends came to 14 bases. CDR3 region: CASRPPGLHQPQHF. CDR3 DNA sequence: TGTGCCAGCAGGCCGCCGGGACTTCATCAGCCCCAGCATTTT.

This clone was observed a single time. The chain carries TRBV30 and TRBJ1-6, with unresolved D. Germline CDR1 reads GTSNPN; CDR2 reads SVGIG (reference sequence). V lost 0 bases and J lost 9, with 12 bases in between. CDR3 length equals 14 residues. Here the CDR3 DNA reads TGTGCCTGGAGTGTACCGATTAGCGCTTCACCCCTCCACTTT. Residues: CAWSVPISASPLHF. Variable domain in full (rest from reference TRBV30 and TRBJ1-6): SQTIHQWPATLVQPVGSPLSLECTVEGTSNPNLYWYRQAAGRGLQLLFYSVGIGQISSEVPQNLSASRPQDRQFILSSKKLLLSDSGFYLCAWSVPISASPLHFGNGTRLTVT.

This clone came up a few times. The gene calls are TRBV5-1 and TRBJ1-2; 7 bases fit TRBD1. The CDR3 has 13 residues. Germline CDR1 and CDR2: SGHRS and YFSETQ. J gave up 8 bases and V 2 bases, and 6 bases lay outside the gene matches. DNA of the CDR3: TGCGCCAGCAGCTTAGGACTACAGGGGGGCTACACCTTC. Protein: CASSLGLQGGYTF.

The rearrangement links TRBV6-5 to TRBJ1-1; 9 bases line up with TRBD1. V lost 6 bases, J lost 6 bases, and 11 bases stayed unmatched. This CDR3 is 15 amino acids long. The germline gives CDR1 MNHEY, CDR2 SVGAGI. The CDR3 DNA is TGTGCCAGCAGACCGATTACAGGGGGCAAGGCTGAAGCTTTCTTT. Amino acid sequence: CASRPITGGKAEAFF.

The J gene is TRBJ1-4, the V gene TRBV2, with TRBD1 matching over 11 bases. Per germline, CDR1 SNHLY and CDR2 FYNNEI. CDR3 length: 19 residues. Trimming removed 7 bases from V and 3 bases from J; junction bases left unmatched: 16. The CDR3 coding sequence is TGTGCCAGCAAAATCAGGACAGGGGGCACCTGGTACCCTAATGAAAAACTGTTTTTT. Its protein is CASKIRTGGTWYPNEKLFF.

The chain recombines TRBV2 with TRBJ1-4, with a possible D match to TRBD1 (5 bases). The length of the CDR3 is 15 residues. Germline CDR1 and CDR2: SNHLY and FYNNEI. The V and J ends lost 1 base and 3 bases respectively, with 9 bases between them. The CDR3 nucleotides are TGTGCCAGCAGTGAAGAGCAGGGCCCTAATGAAAAACTGTTTTTT. This sequence encodes CASSEEQGPNEKLFF.

V and J are TRBV11-2 and TRBJ2-2, with D possibly being TRBD2 (5 bases). V was pared by 7 bases and J by 7 bases, with 10 bases between. CDR1 SGHAT and CDR2 FQNNGV come from the germline V gene. CDR3 size: 12 residues. The CDR3 DNA sequence: TGTGCCAGCAACCCGGGGTACGGGGAGCTGTTTTTT. Its translation is CASNPGYGELFF.

This chain links TRBV14 with TRBJ1-6, with 10 bases lining up with TRBD1. This CDR3 spans 15 amino acids. V lost 3 bases to trimming and J lost 10 bases; unmatched junction nucleotides: 6. The germline V gene has CDR1 SGHDN and CDR2 FVKESK. In DNA form, the CDR3 reads TGTGCCAGCAGCCAGACAGGGGGCCGGGGGTCACCCCTCCACTTT. Translating gives CASSQTGGRGSPLHF.

The gene calls are TRBV29-1 and TRBJ2-7; D uncertain. V lost 4 bases and J 0 bases, leaving 10 bases between the germline ends. Germline V lookup: CDR1 SQVTM, CDR2 ANQGSEA. The CDR3 consists of 13 residues. CDR3: CSVVESVSYEQYF. The CDR3 DNA sequence: TGCAGCGTTGTTGAAAGCGTCTCCTACGAGCAGTACTTC.

This clone was seen a single time. The rearrangement links TRBV11-2 to TRBJ2-7; D not resolved. Trimming took off 5 bases at V and 5 bases at J, with 10 bases between the two ends. Germline V gives CDR1 SGHAT, CDR2 FQNNGV. The CDR3 runs to 12 residues. The CDR3 bases are TGTGCCAGCAGCGCGCACTCGCACGAGCAGTACTTC. Residues: CASSAHSHEQYF. Combining the CDR3 with reference TRBV11-2 and TRBJ2-7 gives the whole variable domain EAGVAQSPRYKIIEKRQSVAFWCNPISGHATLYWYQQILGQGPKLLIQFQNNGVVDDSQLPKDRFSAERLKGVDSTLKIQPAKLEDSAVYLCASSAHSHEQYFGPGTRLTVT.

This clone has more than one count but fewer than ten. This chain connects TRBV2 to TRBJ1-1, with D uncertain. Germline V lookup: CDR1 SNHLY, CDR2 FYNNEI. The CDR3 extends over 13 amino acids. Trimming pared 8 bases from V and 8 bases from J, leaving 18 bases between. CDR3 nucleotide sequence: TGTGCCAGCCGCGTTCTTTGGGAGGAGGAAGCTTTCTTT. Translating gives CASRVLWEEEAFF.

The chain employs TRBV18 and TRBJ1-2; 10 bases are a match to TRBD1. The length of the CDR3 is 16 residues. Germline trimming cut 9 bases from V and 4 bases from J; bases unmatched to any gene: 14. Germline CDR1 reads KGHSH; CDR2 reads LQKENI. CDR3 bases: TGTGCCAGATTCGACAGGGGGCGAAGGTATACCTATGGCTACACCTTC. It yields the protein CARFDRGRRYTYGYTF.

The rearrangement joins TRBV30 to TRBJ1-4, with TRBD1 as a possible D gene (5 bases). The V gene's germline CDR1 is GTSNPN and CDR2 SVGIG (reference sequence). The CDR3 length is 12 residues. The V gene lost 6 bases and the J gene lost 8 bases, with 13 bases spanning the gap. Written as DNA, the CDR3 is TGTGCCTGTGGCAGGGAGGAAGAAAAACTGTTTTTT. It yields the protein CACGREEEKLFF.

The rearrangement links TRBV7-8 to TRBJ2-1; tentatively, D is TRBD2 (6 bases). Between the trimmed V and J ends, which lost 5 bases and 4 bases, there was a span of 18 bases. The germline gives CDR1 SGHVS, CDR2 FQNEAQ. The CDR3 is 16 amino acids. Here the CDR3 DNA reads TGTGCCAGCAGCCCGGCAGTCTGGGGGGATTACAATGAGCAGTTCTTC. It translates to CASSPAVWGDYNEQFF.

J is TRBJ1-2 and V is TRBV6-5, with D possibly matching TRBD1 (5 bases). Trimming pared 6 bases from V and 8 bases from J, leaving 19 bases between. The CDR3 has 14 residues. CDR1 and CDR2 (germline): MNHEY, SVGAGI. The CDR3, as DNA: TGTGCCAGCAGCCTCGATGGGGCAGGGCGAGGCTACACCTTC. Translated, it gives CASSLDGAGRGYTF.

This chain links TRBV5-6 with TRBJ2-5, with TRBD2 matching over 11 bases. The ends lost 5 bases at V and 1 base at J; junction bases unmatched: 4. CDR3 length equals 15 residues. Per germline, CDR1 SGHDT and CDR2 YYEEEE. CDR3 protein: CASSLSGRAQETQYF. Here the CDR3 DNA reads TGTGCCAGCAGTCTTAGCGGGAGGGCCCAAGAGACCCAGTACTTC.

The chain links TRBV7-2 to TRBJ2-7; 11 bases agree with TRBD2. V lost 1 base, J lost 6 bases, and 14 bases stayed unmatched. This CDR3 region has 18 residues. From germline, CDR1 is SGHTA and CDR2 FQGNSA. The CDR3 DNA follows: TGTGCCAGCAGCTTAGGTGGTAGCGGGAGGGCCGGGGTACTCGAGCAGTACTTC. Translating gives CASSLGGSGRAGVLEQYF.

Points on this clone: One end of the junction does not line up with germline, which may come from a read error. The chain employs TRBV4-1 and TRBJ1-2, with D hard to call. Germline loops: CDR1 MGHRA, CDR2 YSYEKL. The CDR3 is made up of 16 amino acids. The DNA of the CDR3 is TGCGCCAGCAGCCCGGCTTGGGTACCGCTTCACTACGGCTACACCTTC. Its protein product is CASSPAWVPLHYGYTF.

This clone has a single count. V usage is TRBV7-3 and J usage is TRBJ2-7, with 10 bases that match TRBD1. Germline trimming cut 3 bases from V and 2 bases from J; bases unmatched to any gene: 4. This CDR3 region has 15 residues. Per the germline V gene, CDR1 is SGHTA and CDR2 is FQGTGA. As DNA, the CDR3 is TGTGCCAGCAGCTTGGGACAGGGGTCCACCTACGAGCAGTACTTC. The encoded protein is CASSLGQGSTYEQYF.

This chain links TRBV20-1 with TRBJ1-4; 7 bases are shared with TRBD1. Per the germline V gene, CDR1 is DFQATT and CDR2 is SNEGSKA (reference sequence). The length of the CDR3 is 11 residues. In nucleotides, the CDR3 is TGCAGCACAGGGGCGGGAGAAAAACTGTTTTTT. The encoded protein is CSTGAGEKLFF.

The gene calls are TRBV5-5 and TRBJ2-5; 10 bases fit TRBD2. CDR1 and CDR2 from the germline V gene are SGHKS and YYEKEE (reference sequence). The CDR3 spans 15 residues. V trimming: 4 bases; J trimming: 4 bases; junction bases outside the gene matches: 7. The CDR3 loop reads CASSPLAGGSETQYF. The DNA for the CDR3 is TGTGCCAGCAGCCCATTAGCGGGAGGTTCAGAGACCCAGTACTTC.

The J gene is TRBJ2-7, the V gene TRBV30; tentatively, D is TRBD1 (6 bases). The V and J ends lost 6 bases and 0 bases respectively, with 18 bases between them. Germline assignment: CDR1 GTSNPN and CDR2 SVGIG (reference sequence). The CDR3 sequence is 15 residues long. The CDR3 DNA sequence: TGTGCCTGTTATCCCGGGACAAGTCACTCCTACGAGCAGTACTTC. Its protein is CACYPGTSHSYEQYF.

This rearrangement joins TRBV5-6 to TRBJ2-7; 12 nucleotides line up with TRBD2. The CDR3 is 14 amino acids. Germline V gives CDR1 SGHDT, CDR2 YYEEEE. V lost 0 bases and J lost 5; bases outside the gene matches: 0. CDR3 DNA: TGTGCCAGCAGCTTGGGACTAGCGGGAGACGAGCAGTACTTC. It is translated as CASSLGLAGDEQYF. Complete variable domain (other parts from reference TRBV5-6 and TRBJ2-7): DAGVTQSPTHLIKTRGQQVTLRCSPKSGHDTVSWYQQALGQGPQFIFQYYEEEERQRGNFPDRFSGHQFPNYSSELNVNALLLGDSALYLCASSLGLAGDEQYFGPGTRLTVT.

This chain uses TRBV19 with TRBJ2-1; 7 positions match TRBD1. Germline CDR1 is LNHDA and CDR2 is SQIVND (reference sequence). The CDR3 has 12 residues. The junction had 2 bases not matched to a gene; V was cut back by 5 bases and J by 7 bases. The CDR3 protein is CASSDRANEQFF. The CDR3 DNA is TGTGCCAGTAGTGACAGGGCGAATGAGCAGTTCTTC. Full variable domain (missing parts from reference TRBV19 and TRBJ2-1): DGGITQSPKYLFRKEGQNVTLSCEQNLNHDAMYWYRQDPGQGLRLIYYSQIVNDFQKGDIAEGYSVSREKKESFPLTVTSAQKNPTAFYLCASSDRANEQFFGPGTRLTVL.

The chain carries TRBV19 and TRBJ2-2; D might be TRBD2 (5 bases). V was clipped by 5 bases and J by 0 bases, with 10 bases between them. Germline V gene lookup returns CDR1 LNHDA and CDR2 SQIVND (reference sequence). CDR3 size: 15 residues. The CDR3 DNA sequence: TGTGCCAGTAGTCAGTGGGAGACGAACACCGGGGAGCTGTTTTTT. It encodes CASSQWETNTGELFF.

This clone was recorded once. The rearrangement links TRBV4-1 to TRBJ1-5; 10 nucleotides agree with TRBD1. With V trimmed by 3 bases and J by 3 bases, 5 bases remained unmatched. Germline-derived CDR1 and CDR2 are MGHRA and YSYEKL. The CDR3 spans 16 residues. The CDR3 is CASSHRTGGDNQPQHF. DNA of the CDR3: TGCGCCAGCAGCCACCGGACAGGGGGGGACAATCAGCCCCAGCATTTT.

The rearrangement uses TRBV7-9 and TRBJ2-5; D call uncertain. CDR3 length: 14 residues. The germline V gene has CDR1 SEHNR and CDR2 FQNEAQ (reference sequence). V lost 4 bases and J 4 bases, leaving 13 bases between the germline ends. CDR3 region: CASSYLTLGETQYF. The CDR3 DNA is TGTGCCAGCAGCTACCTGACTCTAGGAGAGACCCAGTACTTC.

The chain uses TRBV27 and TRBJ2-7, with 12 bases lining up with TRBD1. Unmatched junction bases numbered 6, after V lost 3 bases and J lost 6 bases. The germline V gene encodes CDR1 MNHEY and CDR2 SMNVEV (reference sequence). This CDR3 is built from 15 residues. CDR3 sequence: CASSFLGQGASEQYF. The CDR3 nucleotides are TGTGCCAGCAGTTTCCTGGGACAGGGGGCTAGCGAGCAGTACTTC.